This entry lists 13 T cell receptor beta chains sequenced from one sample in a study of cytomegalovirus exposure and HLA in healthy donors. Amplification used 60 Vbeta primers and 13 Jbeta primers. This table comes from immunoSEQ multiplex PCR, and its TCRdb copy is limited to in-frame clones, with some not included. The sample contains about 150,000 clones, almost 80% of which appear only once. Input material: PBMCs. The source of these receptors is a woman aged 25-40 years in good health and CMV-seronegative.

The V and J genes are TRBV27 and TRBJ1-6, with D tentatively TRBD1 (6 bases). CDR3 length: 17 residues. The germline V and J ends were trimmed by 6 bases and 5 bases, with 20 bases remaining between them. Germline V gene data show CDR1 as MNHEY and CDR2 as SMNVEV (reference sequence). CDR3 in amino acids: CASSLKGGGRNNSPLHF. The CDR3 DNA reads TGTGCCAGCAGCCTCAAGGGGGGGGGTCGAAATAATTCACCCCTCCACTTT.

The chain is built from TRBV7-6 and TRBJ2-5; D gene ambiguous. Germline V gene sequence: CDR1 SGHVS, CDR2 FNYEAQ. There are 13 residues in the CDR3. V lost 5 bases, J lost 4 bases, and 11 bases lay in between. The CDR3 DNA sequence: TGTGCCAGCAGCCCCCGGTTCCGAGAGACCCAGTACTTC. It translates to CASSPRFRETQYF.

The chain combines TRBV30 with TRBJ1-6; D might be TRBD1 (5 bases). CDR1 and CDR2 (germline): GTSNPN, SVGIG (reference sequence). Between the trimmed V and J ends, which lost 4 bases and 9 bases, there was a span of 16 bases. CDR3 length equals 14 residues. The DNA of the CDR3 is TGTGCCTGGAACAAGGAGGGGAGAGCTTCACCCCTCCACTTT. Translating it yields CAWNKEGRASPLHF.

The chain combines TRBV6-1 with TRBJ1-2; D is unresolved. From germline, CDR1 is MNHNS and CDR2 SASEGT. The CDR3 totals 11 residues. Trimming took off 8 bases at V and 4 bases at J, with 8 bases between the two ends. Here the CDR3 DNA reads TGTGCCAGCTTTAGTGGCTATGGCTACACCTTC. This translates into CASFSGYGYTF.

This chain connects TRBV10-3 to TRBJ2-2; TRBD1 agrees at 7 bases. Germline V lookup: CDR1 ENHRY, CDR2 SYGVKD. Trimming cost V 0 bases and J 0 bases; bases outside gene matches: 1. This CDR3 is 16 amino acids long. The DNA of the CDR3 is TGTGCCATCAGTGAGTCGACAGGGACGAACACCGGGGAGCTGTTTTTT. Amino acids: CAISESTGTNTGELFF.

The chain is built from TRBV7-6 and TRBJ1-1; no firm D call. In germline, CDR1 is SGHVS, CDR2 FNYEAQ. The CDR3 length is 13 residues. V lost 4 bases and J lost 3, with 9 bases in between. CDR3 sequence reads: CASSSSVDTEAFF. CDR3 DNA sequence: TGTGCCAGCAGCTCCTCTGTAGACACTGAAGCTTTCTTT.

This rearrangement joins TRBV6-5 to TRBJ1-3; D unresolved. The CDR3 contains 13 residues. V lost 4 bases and J lost 5, with 9 bases in between. From germline, CDR1 is MNHEY and CDR2 SVGAGI. CDR3 nucleotide sequence: TGTGCCAGCAGTTCGGTAGTGAGAAACACCATATATTTT. It codes for CASSSVVRNTIYF.

The chain uses TRBV6-1 and TRBJ2-3; 8 bases align to TRBD2. V dropped 2 bases and J dropped 2; count of bases not matched to a gene: 3. Looked up from germline, CDR1 is MNHNS and CDR2 is SASEGT. The CDR3 totals 15 residues. This CDR3 reads CASSESRGATDTQYF. The CDR3 DNA sequence: TGTGCCAGCAGTGAATCGCGGGGGGCCACAGATACGCAGTATTTT.

This chain uses TRBV11-1 with TRBJ1-4, with a tentative D call TRBD1 (5 bases). The CDR3 contains 14 residues. With 6 bases removed from V and 3 bases from J, the gap between germline ends came to 11 bases. The V gene's germline CDR1 is SGHAT and CDR2 FQDESV (reference sequence). Written as DNA, the CDR3 is TGTGCCAGCAGTCCGGGGACTGCTAATGAAAAACTGTTTTTT. It translates to CASSPGTANEKLFF.

The chain uses TRBV6-5 and TRBJ2-2; D gene unclear. From germline, CDR1 is MNHEY and CDR2 SVGAGI. The CDR3 loop spans 13 amino acids. Trimming pared 6 bases from V and 5 bases from J, leaving 10 bases between. The CDR3 nucleotides are TGTGCCAGCAGACATCCCGGGACCGGGGAGCTGTTTTTT. This translates into CASRHPGTGELFF.

The J gene is TRBJ2-3, the V gene TRBV4-2; TRBD2 matches 7 bases. Trimming cost V 4 bases and J 1 base; bases outside gene matches: 5. Germline V gene sequence: CDR1 LGHNA, CDR2 YNFKEQ. The CDR3 covers 15 residues. CDR3 nucleotide sequence: TGTGCCAGCAGCCGCGGACTAGAGGGCACAGATACGCAGTATTTT. Translating it yields CASSRGLEGTDTQYF.

CDR3 region: CAWSGDRDNSPLHF. CDR3 sequence (DNA): TGTGCCTGGAGTGGGGACAGGGATAATTCACCCCTCCACTTT. This chain connects TRBV30 to TRBJ1-6; 9 nucleotides match TRBD1. The V and J ends lost 1 base and 5 bases, in that order; junction bases with no gene match: 0. This CDR3 region has 14 residues. Germline CDR1 GTSNPN, CDR2 SVGIG (reference sequence).

A note on this clone: The sample carries other DNA sequences with the same CDR3. The V gene is TRBV30, the J gene TRBJ1-1; TRBD1 matches at 9 bases. The CDR3 spans 13 residues. With 1 base clipped from V and 4 bases from J, the junction kept 1 base outside the gene matches. CDR1 GTSNPN and CDR2 SVGIG come from the germline V gene (reference sequence). This chain's CDR3 is CAWSGQGVTEAFF. The CDR3 DNA sequence: TGTGCCTGGAGTGGACAGGGGGTCACTGAAGCTTTCTTT.